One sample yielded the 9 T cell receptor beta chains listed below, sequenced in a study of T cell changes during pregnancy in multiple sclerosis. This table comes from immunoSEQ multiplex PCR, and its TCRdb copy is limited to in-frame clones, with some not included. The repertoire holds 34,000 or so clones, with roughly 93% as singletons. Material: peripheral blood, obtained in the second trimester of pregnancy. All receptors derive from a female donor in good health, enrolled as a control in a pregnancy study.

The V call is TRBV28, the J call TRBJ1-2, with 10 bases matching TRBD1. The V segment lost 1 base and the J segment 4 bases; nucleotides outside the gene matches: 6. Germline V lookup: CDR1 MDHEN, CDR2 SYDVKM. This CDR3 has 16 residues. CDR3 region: CASSLLRTGGSYGYTF. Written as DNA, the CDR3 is TGTGCCAGCAGTTTATTACGGACAGGGGGATCCTATGGCTACACCTTC.

As DNA, the CDR3 is TGTGCCAGCAGCTTGGCCCCGGAGACCCAGTACTTC. It yields the protein CASSLAPETQYF. This chain links TRBV5-8 with TRBJ2-5; D is unclear. CDR1 and CDR2 from the germline V gene are SGHTS and YDEGEE. The CDR3 has 12 amino acids. Deletions cut 0 bases from V and 5 bases from J, with 5 bases between.

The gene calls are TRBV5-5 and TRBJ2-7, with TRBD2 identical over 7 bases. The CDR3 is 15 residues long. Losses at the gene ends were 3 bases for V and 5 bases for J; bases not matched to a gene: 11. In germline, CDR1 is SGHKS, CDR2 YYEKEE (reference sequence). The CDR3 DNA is TGTGCCAGCAGCTGGGCTGGGGGGGGTAGTAACGAGCAGTACTTC. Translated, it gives CASSWAGGGSNEQYF.

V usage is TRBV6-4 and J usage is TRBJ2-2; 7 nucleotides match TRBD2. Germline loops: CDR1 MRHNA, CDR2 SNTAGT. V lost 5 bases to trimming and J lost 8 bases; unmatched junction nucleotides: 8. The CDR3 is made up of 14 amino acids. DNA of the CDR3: TGTGCCAGCAGTCCCGAAGGAGCGGGGGGGGAGCTGTTTTTT. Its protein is CASSPEGAGGELFF.

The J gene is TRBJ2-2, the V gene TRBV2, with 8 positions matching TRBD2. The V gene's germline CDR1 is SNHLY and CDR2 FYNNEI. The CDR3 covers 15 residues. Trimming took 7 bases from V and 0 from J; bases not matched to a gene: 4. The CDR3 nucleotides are TGTGCCAGCAAAGGACTAGCCTCGAACACCGGGGAGCTGTTTTTT. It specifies CASKGLASNTGELFF.

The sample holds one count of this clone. The CDR3 nucleotides are TGTGCCAGCAGTTCTAGGGGGTTCTCTGGAAACACCATATATTTT. Translating it yields CASSSRGFSGNTIYF. The genes are TRBV25-1 and TRBJ1-3; TRBD1 might be the D (6 bases). CDR3 length: 15 amino acids. Germline V lookup: CDR1 MGHDK, CDR2 SYGVNS. Between the trimmed V and J ends, which lost 5 bases and 0 bases, there was a span of 11 bases.

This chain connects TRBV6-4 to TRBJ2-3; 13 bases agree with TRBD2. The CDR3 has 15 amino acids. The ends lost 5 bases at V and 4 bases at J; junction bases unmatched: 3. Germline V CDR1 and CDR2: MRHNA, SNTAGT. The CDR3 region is CASSRLAGGPDTQYF. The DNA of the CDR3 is TGTGCCAGCAGTAGACTAGCGGGAGGACCAGATACGCAGTATTTT.

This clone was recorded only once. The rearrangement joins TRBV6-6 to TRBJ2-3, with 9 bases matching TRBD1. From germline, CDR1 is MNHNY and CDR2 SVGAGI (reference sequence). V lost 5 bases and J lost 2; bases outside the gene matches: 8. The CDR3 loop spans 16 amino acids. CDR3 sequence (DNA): TGTGCCAGCAGTATCTCCGGGACAGGGAACACAGATACGCAGTATTTT. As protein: CASSISGTGNTDTQYF.

As DNA, the CDR3 is TGTGCCAGCAGTGAATCTTGGGGAGGGGGTGAAAAACTGTTTTTT. Its protein product is CASSESWGGGEKLFF. The chain joins TRBV6-1 to TRBJ1-4; a weak D match, TRBD1 (6 bases). Germline V gene lookup returns CDR1 MNHNS and CDR2 SASEGT. V lost 2 bases, J lost 7 bases, and 14 bases lay in between. The CDR3 contains 15 residues.